What follows are 21 T cell receptor beta chains derived from one specimen sequenced in a study of tumor-infiltrating lymphocytes in primary liver carcinoma. It was from 20-30 mg of unsorted bulk tissue that RNA and DNA were co-extracted. The template, about 510 ng total RNA, yielded TCR beta cDNA made with a constant-region primer. Investigators got TCR beta libraries out of three nested multiplex PCR rounds, done with slightly modified ARM-PCR. PCR rounds one and two used TRBV1-TRBV30 forward primers with a C-beta reverse primer for around 11 cycles each. TCRdb reprocessed the multiplex PCR reads via MiXCR and lists one record per CDR3 protein. The sample consists of roughly 80,000 distinct CDR3 sequences, approximately 70% of them appearing once. The sample comprised tumor-adjacent normal liver tissue. Source of these receptors: a man in his forties with primary liver carcinoma and hepatitis B virus infection.

The genes are TRBV6-5 and TRBJ2-7; weak D call: TRBD2 (6 bases). Germline V gene sequence: CDR1 MNHEY, CDR2 SVGAGI. Between the trimmed V and J ends, which lost 6 bases and 4 bases, there was a span of 16 bases. There are 14 residues in the CDR3. The CDR3 loop reads CASSCGVYSYEQYF. CDR3 DNA sequence: TGTGCCAGCAGCTGCGGGGTATACTCATACGAGCAGTACTTC.

About this clonotype: A junction end diverges from the germline sequence, so it may reflect a read error. The genes are TRBV6-6 and TRBJ1-3; TRBD1 might be the D (5 bases). The CDR3 is 15 amino acids. Germline V CDR1 and CDR2: MNHNY, SVGAGI (reference sequence). The CDR3 sequence: CAISYRDGSVNTIYF. CDR3 bases: TGTGCCATAAGTTACCGGGACGGATCTGTAAACACCATATATTTT.

With regard to this clonotype: The CDR3 does not close with the conserved phenylalanine or tryptophan, likely indicating a read error. The rearrangement joins TRBV4-2 to TRBJ2-7; D is ambiguous. There are 13 residues in the CDR3. Trimming removed 1 base from V and 1 base from J, with 5 bases in between. Germline assignment: CDR1 LGHNA and CDR2 YNFKEQ. CDR3 DNA sequence: TGTGCCAGCAGCCAAGGAAATTCCTACGAGCAGTACCTC. Its protein is CASSQGNSYEQYL.

As for this clonotype: Because it lacks the conserved phenylalanine or tryptophan at the end, this CDR3 is likely a read error. J is TRBJ2-1 and V is TRBV4-1; D remains ambiguous. Germline CDR1 reads MGHRA; CDR2 reads YSYEKL. CDR3 size: 16 residues. V lost 0 bases, J lost 3 bases, and 12 bases lay in between. The CDR3 nucleotides read TGCGCCAGCAGCCAAGAAGCAGTGACCGGCTACAATGAGCAGTTCCTC. Translation gives CASSQEAVTGYNEQFL.

Concerning this clonotype: One junction end does not reproduce the germline sequence, and a read error may be involved. The chain carries TRBV4-2 and TRBJ2-2; 9 bases align to TRBD2. Germline V gene sequence: CDR1 LGHNA, CDR2 YNFKEQ. CDR3 length: 16 residues. The CDR3: CASSQGLAVSTGEMFF. In nucleotides, the CDR3 is TGTGCCAGCAGCCAAGGACTAGCGGTGAGCACCGGGGAGATGTTTTTT.

As to this clonotype: One end of the junction does not line up with germline, which may come from a read error. CDR3 sequence (DNA): TGTGCCAGCACCTTAGGGGACGACGATTATAATTCACCCCTCCACTTT. Protein sequence: CASTLGDDDYNSPLHF. The chain combines TRBV11-2 with TRBJ1-6; a weak D match, TRBD1 (5 bases). CDR3 length equals 16 residues. CDR1 is SGHAT and CDR2 is FQNNGV in the germline V gene.

Notes on this clonotype: Just one base apart from a much larger clone, this may be a read error. The J gene is TRBJ2-1, the V gene TRBV5-4; D perhaps matches TRBD1 (5 bases). CDR3 size: 13 residues. Germline lookup yields CDR1 SGHNT and CDR2 YYREEE (reference sequence). The CDR3 spells CVSFGASYNEQFF. DNA for the CDR3: TGTGTCAGCTTTGGGGCCTCCTACAATGAGCAGTTCTTC.

This clonotype was counted ten times or more. Since a much larger clone is just one base distant, this may be a read error. The chain couples TRBV6-1 to TRBJ2-4; the D gene could be TRBD1 or TRBD2 (5 bases each). Germline V gene sequence: CDR1 MNHNS, CDR2 SASEGT. This CDR3 is 15 amino acids long. CDR3: CTSSEAPGPGNIQYF. CDR3 bases: TGTACCAGCAGTGAAGCGCCGGGGCCCGGAAACATTCAGTACTTC.

With respect to this clonotype: In this CDR3 the conserved last residue, phenylalanine or tryptophan, is missing, so a read error is likely. The J gene is TRBJ2-2, the V gene TRBV13; D gene unclear. This CDR3 contains 15 residues. The germline V gene encodes CDR1 PRHDT and CDR2 FYEKMQ (reference sequence). V shed 7 bases and J shed 8 bases, with 20 bases lying between them. The CDR3 is CASTFNQFGTGELFI. In DNA, the CDR3 is TGTGCCAGCACCTTCAACCAGTTTGGCACTGGGGAGCTGTTTATT.

The chain links TRBV11-2 to TRBJ2-3; the D gene is possibly TRBD2 (5 bases). Trimming left V 1 base short and J 5 bases short, with 10 bases between. CDR3 length equals 14 residues. From germline, CDR1 is SGHAT and CDR2 FQNNGV. The DNA for the CDR3 is TGTGCCAGCAGCTTAGGGGTAGGGAGAGATACGCAGTATTTT. Translation gives CASSLGVGRDTQYF.

The rearrangement links TRBV7-3 to TRBJ2-7; the D is unclear. Germline CDR1 and CDR2: SGHTA and FQGTGA. Trimming left V 8 bases short and J 0 bases short, with 14 bases between. CDR3 size: 14 residues. CDR3 sequence reads: CASAVGPSSYEQYF. In DNA, the CDR3 is TGTGCCAGCGCAGTAGGGCCTAGCTCCTACGAGCAGTACTTC.

V and J are TRBV14 and TRBJ2-1, with D tentatively TRBD2 (6 bases). This CDR3 has 14 amino acids. Trimming took off 1 base at V and 10 bases at J, with 14 bases between the two ends. CDR1 is SGHDN and CDR2 is FVKESK in the germline V gene. CDR3 sequence (DNA): TGTGCCAGCAGCCAAGGTGGCGGGGTTGGGGAGCAGTTCTTC. It specifies CASSQGGGVGEQFF.

The gene calls are TRBV6-5 and TRBJ2-2, with D maybe TRBD2 (6 bases). The CDR3 totals 14 residues. V was pared by 11 bases and J by 7 bases, with 20 bases between. CDR1 and CDR2 (germline): MNHEY, SVGAGI. CDR3 in DNA: TGTGCCGCCGGCACTAGCTGGAAGGTCGGGGAGCTGTTTTTT. The encoded protein is CAAGTSWKVGELFF.

About this clonotype itself: Sequence at one end of the junction differs from germline and may be a read error. The chain combines TRBV6-5 with TRBJ2-3; tentative D call: TRBD1 (6 bases). The CDR3 is 14 amino acids. The germline CDR1 and CDR2 sequences are MNHEY and SVGAGI. The CDR3 sequence is CANSYCDRSDTQYF. DNA of the CDR3: TGTGCCAACAGTTACTGTGACAGGTCAGATACGCAGTATTTT.

As to this clonotype: Since no conserved phenylalanine or tryptophan closes the CDR3, a read error is the likely cause. V is TRBV29-1 and J is TRBJ2-1; D remains ambiguous. Trimming took 6 bases from V and 10 from J, leaving 28 bases between them. The CDR3 runs 16 residues. The germline CDR1 and CDR2 sequences are SQVTM and ANQGSEA. In DNA form, the CDR3 reads TGCAGCGTCACCACGCTTCGGCCCTGGTCCCGTCAGGAGCAGTTCTCC. Protein sequence: CSVTTLRPWSRQEQFS.

This clonotype was observed a handful of times. The gene calls are TRBV29-1 and TRBJ2-7, with 8 positions matching TRBD1. From germline, CDR1 is SQVTM and CDR2 ANQGSEA. Trimming at V came to 7 bases and at J to 3 bases, leaving 11 bases not matched to a gene. This CDR3 contains 14 residues. CDR3 residues: CSARQGNRSYEQYF. The CDR3 nucleotides read TGCAGCGCCAGACAGGGGAATCGTAGCTACGAGCAGTACTTC.

A note on this clonotype: The junction departs from germline at one end; a sequencing error may be responsible. Written as DNA, the CDR3 is TGTGCCAGCAATCCCCGCGGTACTGAAGTTTCCTTT. It codes for CASNPRGTEVSF. This sequence joins TRBV12-3 or TRBV12-4 and TRBJ1-1; D uncertain. The CDR3 has 12 residues.

In regard to this clonotype: An end of the junction does not agree with germline; a read error may underlie this. The rearrangement links TRBV29-1 to TRBJ2-5, with D tentatively TRBD2 (6 bases). The CDR3 is 13 amino acids. Germline values: CDR1 SQVTM, CDR2 ANQGSEA. The CDR3 spells CSVEVPPGVTQYF. In DNA form, the CDR3 reads TGCAGCGTTGAAGTACCGCCGGGGGTCACCCAGTATTTC.

In regard to this clonotype: Since no conserved phenylalanine or tryptophan closes the CDR3, a read error is the likely cause. The V call is TRBV6-6, the J call TRBJ1-5; a weak D match, TRBD1 (5 bases). Trimming removed 4 bases from V and 6 bases from J, with 13 bases in between. There are 14 residues in the CDR3. Germline assignment: CDR1 MNHNY and CDR2 SVGAGI (reference sequence). The CDR3, as DNA: TGTGCCAGCAGTTTCAGGGAGTATGGTCAGCCCCAGCATCTC. As protein: CASSFREYGQPQHL.

Comment on this clonotype: A single base separates this from a much larger clone, so it may be a read error. No conserved phenylalanine or tryptophan ends this CDR3, so it is likely a read error. The chain employs TRBV28 and TRBJ1-1; D not certain. The CDR3 consists of 16 residues. The V gene's germline CDR1 is MDHEN and CDR2 SYDVKM. Trimming took 3 bases from V and 0 from J, leaving 14 bases between them. This CDR3 reads CASSFSLKGLNTEAFS. CDR3 nucleotides: TGTGCCAGCAGTTTCTCCCTCAAAGGATTGAACACTGAAGCTTTCTCT.

For this clonotype: A much larger clone is a single base away; this may be a read error. The V gene is TRBV28, the J gene TRBJ2-6; D might be TRBD2 (6 bases). Looked up from germline, CDR1 is MDHEN and CDR2 is SYDVKM. The V gene lost 3 bases and the J gene lost 3 bases, with 9 bases spanning the gap. CDR3 size: 15 residues. The CDR3 nucleotides read TGTGCCAGCAGTTTCGGAGGGGTTGGGGCCAACGTCCTGACTTTC. It codes for CASSFGGVGANVLTF.